The T cell receptor beta chain described here comes from a study of blood T cell repertoires in COVID-19. The assay was immunoSEQ multiplex PCR, and TCRdb's table has in-frame clones only and misses some. The table has roughly 300,000 clones, 86% seen once. Per the germline V gene, CDR1 is SQVTM and CDR2 is ANQGSEA. This CDR3 contains 13 residues. J gave up 0 bases and V 6 bases, and 4 bases lay outside the gene matches. This clone was seen a single time. The TCR originated in a woman in her thirties or forties with acute COVID-19. This sequence joins TRBV29-1 and TRBJ1-1, with 7 bases that match TRBD1. Source material: PBMCs or T cells enriched from blood (not recorded which). CDR3: CSVTGQLNTEAFF. The CDR3 DNA follows: TGCAGCGTCACGGGACAGCTGAACACTGAAGCTTTCTTT.